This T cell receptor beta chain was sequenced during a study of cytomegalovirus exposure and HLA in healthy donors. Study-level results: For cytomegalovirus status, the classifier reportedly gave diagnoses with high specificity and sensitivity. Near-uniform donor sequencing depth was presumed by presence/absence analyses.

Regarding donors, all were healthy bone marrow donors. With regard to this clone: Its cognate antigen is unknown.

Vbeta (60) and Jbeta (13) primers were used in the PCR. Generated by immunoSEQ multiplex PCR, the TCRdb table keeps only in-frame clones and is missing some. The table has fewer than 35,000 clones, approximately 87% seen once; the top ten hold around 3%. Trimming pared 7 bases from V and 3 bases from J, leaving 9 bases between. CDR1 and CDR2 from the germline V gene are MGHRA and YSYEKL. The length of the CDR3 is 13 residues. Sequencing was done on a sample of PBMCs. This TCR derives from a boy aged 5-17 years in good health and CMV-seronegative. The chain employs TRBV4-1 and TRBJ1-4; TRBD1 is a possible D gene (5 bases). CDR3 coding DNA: TGCGCCAGCACGTCGGGGGCTAATGAAAAACTGTTTTTT. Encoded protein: CASTSGANEKLFF.